The T cell receptor (beta chain) described here comes from a study of T-cell reconstitution after alpha-beta-depleted transplantation in children. Unique molecular identifiers were incorporated during preparation of the TCRbeta library. TCRdb re-called the PCR reads through MiXCR, storing one row per CDR3 protein. Here the sample spans about 300,000 distinct CDR3 sequences, around 9.1% being singletons. This clonotype has at least ten counts. The germline gives CDR1 DFQATT, CDR2 SNEGSKA (reference sequence). The V gene lost 1 base and the J gene lost 5 bases, with 14 bases spanning the gap. This CDR3 has 15 residues.

The sequencing used PBMCs, collected before TCRalphabeta/CD19-depleted stem cell transplant. This receptor was obtained from a boy less than two years old with acute myeloid leukemia, due to receive a stem cell transplant. The V gene is TRBV20-1, the J gene TRBJ2-2, with D perhaps TRBD2 (5 bases). Here the CDR3 DNA reads TGCAGTGCTAGAGGTCTAGCCCGAGGGACCGGGGAGCTGTTTTTT. Protein product: CSARGLARGTGELFF.